These 18 T cell receptor beta chains were all obtained from the same sample, sequenced in a study of cytomegalovirus exposure and HLA in healthy donors. PCR amplification relied on 60 Vbeta primers (plus 13 Jbeta primers). The table came from immunoSEQ multiplex PCR; TCRdb's copy has only in-frame clones and leaves some out. The repertoire consists of more than 110,000 clones, with roughly two thirds occurring once and the leading ten covering about 1.2%. The source material was PBMCs. Receptors were obtained from a woman between 40 and 50 years old in good health and CMV-seronegative.

This clone has only a few counts. The V call is TRBV5-1, the J call TRBJ2-2; perhaps TRBD1 as D (6 bases). The V end was cut by 0 bases, the J end by 7 bases, with 13 bases between. The V gene's germline CDR1 is SGHRS and CDR2 YFSETQ. There are 15 residues in the CDR3. Here the CDR3 DNA reads TGCGCCAGCAGCTTGGAGGGACAAGTAGTCGGGGAGCTGTTTTTT. As protein: CASSLEGQVVGELFF.

The V and J genes are TRBV7-8 and TRBJ2-2; 14 bases agree with TRBD2. The germline V gene encodes CDR1 SGHVS and CDR2 FQNEAQ. The CDR3 covers 20 residues. J was trimmed by 2 bases and V by 0 bases; bases with no gene match: 8. This CDR3 reads CASSLAPPTSGGANTGELFF. CDR3 bases: TGTGCCAGCAGCTTAGCGCCACCGACTAGCGGGGGGGCAAACACCGGGGAGCTGTTTTTT.

CDR3 nucleotides: TGTGCCAGCAGTCAGACAAGTGCCAAAAACATTCAGTACTTC. It codes for CASSQTSAKNIQYF. The J gene is TRBJ2-4, the V gene TRBV28; D is uncertain. The V gene lost 5 bases and the J gene lost 1 base, with 9 bases spanning the gap. The germline CDR1 and CDR2 sequences are MDHEN and SYDVKM. CDR3 length: 14 amino acids.

Regarding this clone: Germline and junction disagree at one end, which may indicate a read error. The gene calls are TRBV7-3 and TRBJ2-2, with 12 positions matching TRBD2. CDR3 length: 16 residues. Per germline, CDR1 SGHTA and CDR2 FQGTGA. DNA for the CDR3: TGTGCCAGCCGCCTAGCGGGGGGGCCGAAAACCGGGGAGCTGTTTTTT. It translates to CASRLAGGPKTGELFF.

CDR3 nucleotide sequence: TGTGCCAGCAGTGACTCTAGCGGGGGTTTCAATGAGCAGTTCTTC. As protein: CASSDSSGGFNEQFF. The V and J genes are TRBV6-4 and TRBJ2-1; 9 bases agree with TRBD2. There are 15 residues in the CDR3. V lost 0 bases and J lost 6; bases outside the gene matches: 3. CDR1 MRHNA and CDR2 SNTAGT come from the germline V gene.

This chain joins TRBV6-5 and TRBJ2-5; D is possibly TRBD2 (5 bases). The CDR3 covers 13 residues. The germline V and J ends were trimmed by 5 bases and 5 bases, with 12 bases remaining between them. Germline lookup yields CDR1 MNHEY and CDR2 SVGAGI. The CDR3 region has the DNA TGTGCCAGCAGTACGAGACCGGGGGAGACCCAGTACTTC. The encoded protein is CASSTRPGETQYF.

A single count supports this clone. This chain connects TRBV4-2 to TRBJ1-2; 7 nucleotides line up with TRBD1. The CDR3 runs to 14 residues. CDR1 LGHNA and CDR2 YNFKEQ come from the germline V gene. V dropped 2 bases and J dropped 5; count of bases not matched to a gene: 5. Here the CDR3 DNA reads TGTGCCAGCAGCCAACAACAGGGGCCTTATGGCTACACCTTC. Residues: CASSQQQGPYGYTF.

Points on this clone: The junction does not match germline at one end; this may be a read error. This chain uses TRBV7-9 with TRBJ2-1, with 9 nucleotides matching TRBD1. The germline gives CDR1 SEHNR, CDR2 FQNEAQ (reference sequence). The CDR3 sequence is 15 residues long. The CDR3 bases are TGTTCCAGCAGTTCCCGGGACAGGGATTTCTATGAGCAGTTCTTC. It translates to CSSSSRDRDFYEQFF.

This clone was detected only once. One end of the junction fails to match germline, which may point to a read error. The chain combines TRBV7-7 with TRBJ2-2, with 7 bases identical to TRBD1. CDR3 length: 17 residues. CDR1 and CDR2 (germline): SSHAT, FNYEAQ (reference sequence). The CDR3 reads CASSLVPGTENTGELFF. For the CDR3, the DNA is TGTGCTAGCAGCTTAGTCCCCGGGACAGAAAACACCGGGGAGCTGTTTTTT.

The chain joins TRBV15 to TRBJ2-5, with 8 bases fitting TRBD1. The V segment lost 3 bases and the J segment 3 bases; nucleotides outside the gene matches: 0. The CDR3 runs to 13 residues. CDR1 LNHNV and CDR2 YYDKDF come from the germline V gene (reference sequence). The CDR3 region is CATSRDREETQYF. The CDR3 bases are TGTGCCACCAGCAGGGACAGGGAAGAGACCCAGTACTTC. Full variable domain (missing parts from reference TRBV15 and TRBJ2-5): DAMVIQNPRYQVTQFGKPVTLSCSQTLNHNVMYWYQQKSSQAPKLLFHYYDKDFNNEADTPDNFQSRRPNTSFCFLDIRSPGLGDTAMYLCATSRDREETQYFGPGTRLLVL.

The rearrangement links TRBV7-3 to TRBJ1-1, with D possibly TRBD1 on 5 matching bases. The CDR3 length is 15 residues. CDR1 and CDR2 (germline): SGHTA, FQGTGA. V was cut by 0 bases and J by 5 bases, with 13 bases left in between. The CDR3 bases are TGTGCCAGCAGCTTAACAGCGGGGGTCCCTACTGAAGCTTTCTTT. Its translation is CASSLTAGVPTEAFF.

The V and J genes are TRBV10-2 and TRBJ2-3; the match to TRBD2 covers 13 bases. Looked up from germline, CDR1 is WSHSY and CDR2 is SAAADI. CDR3 length: 15 residues. The V segment lost 8 bases and the J segment 3 bases; nucleotides outside the gene matches: 5. CDR3 bases: TGCGCCAGCGGACGACTAGCGGGGGGTACAGATACGCAGTATTTT. Translated: CASGRLAGGTDTQYF.

V is TRBV6-5 and J is TRBJ2-3; possible D gene TRBD2, 6 bases. Trimming removed 5 bases at V and 3 bases at J, with 9 bases between. CDR3 length equals 13 residues. Germline V gene data show CDR1 as MNHEY and CDR2 as SVGAGI. As DNA, the CDR3 is TGTGCCAGCAGTACGGGGACTACAGATACGCAGTATTTT. Its protein product is CASSTGTTDTQYF.

This clone was found a few times. The V call is TRBV29-1, the J call TRBJ2-7; 7 positions match TRBD1. CDR1 and CDR2 from the germline V gene are SQVTM and ANQGSEA. J gave up 2 bases and V 6 bases, and 22 bases lay outside the gene matches. The CDR3 loop spans 18 amino acids. The DNA of the CDR3 is TGCAGCGTGAGACCTGGGACAGAACTTCCCCACGCCACCTACGAGCAGTACGTC. This codes for CSVRPGTELPHATYEQYV.

This CDR3 is CATSTGTSGDNEQFF. CDR3 bases: TGTGCCACCAGCACCGGGACTAGCGGGGACAATGAGCAGTTCTTC. The rearrangement joins TRBV15 to TRBJ2-1, with 13 positions matching TRBD2. Germline-derived CDR1 and CDR2 are LNHNV and YYDKDF (reference sequence). The CDR3 totals 15 residues. The V gene end was trimmed by 4 bases and the J gene end by 5 bases; junction bases not matched to a gene: 2.

J is TRBJ2-5 and V is TRBV7-6; TRBD1 agrees at 8 bases. Per the germline V gene, CDR1 is SGHVS and CDR2 is FNYEAQ. The length of the CDR3 is 21 residues. V lost 3 bases to trimming and J lost 2 bases; unmatched junction nucleotides: 23. The CDR3 is CASSFYRGDQKFPVDQETQYF. The CDR3 region has the DNA TGTGCCAGCAGCTTTTACAGGGGGGACCAAAAGTTCCCTGTAGATCAAGAGACCCAGTACTTC.

The chain recombines TRBV5-5 with TRBJ1-3; tentative D call: TRBD1 (5 bases). The V end lost 2 bases, the J end lost 0 bases, and 9 bases lay between the germline ends. In germline, CDR1 is SGHKS, CDR2 YYEKEE (reference sequence). The CDR3 spans 15 residues. CDR3 region: CASSLDSYSGNTIYF. CDR3 DNA: TGTGCCAGCAGCTTAGACAGCTACTCTGGAAACACCATATATTTT.

The rearrangement links TRBV5-4 to TRBJ2-2; TRBD1 agrees at 9 bases. Germline V lookup: CDR1 SGHNT, CDR2 YYREEE (reference sequence). This CDR3 has 14 amino acids. The ends lost 4 bases at V and 5 bases at J; junction bases unmatched: 3. The DNA for the CDR3 is TGTGCCAGCAGCCAGGGGACAGGGACCGGGGAGCTGTTTTTT. Protein product: CASSQGTGTGELFF.